The 10 T cell receptor beta chains listed next were all sequenced from one sample in a study of glioma-infiltrating T cells after dendritic cell vaccination (dated by TCRdb to between 2015 and 2016). What this sample's time point label stands for: after dendritic cell vaccination, including at tumor progression/relapse. The receptor library was made with the immunoSEQ multiplex PCR assay. TCRdb stores this immuneACCESS table with in-frame sequences only. Part of the clones is absent; in the studies checked, under half of the shortfall reflects unresolved V genes, and no reason is known for the rest. A total of over 90,000 clones appear in this sample, 80% of them only once. The ten largest make up 5.4% of the sample. This sample comprised blood, obtained after dendritic cell vaccination. These receptors all come from a human donor with glioblastoma.

V is TRBV10-3 and J is TRBJ2-3; the match to TRBD2 covers 8 bases. Germline V gives CDR1 ENHRY, CDR2 SYGVKD. The CDR3 runs 15 residues. The trim removed 2 bases at V and 1 base at J, leaving 2 bases unmatched. Here the CDR3 reads CAISETRGGTDTQYF. CDR3 DNA sequence: TGTGCCATCAGTGAGACGCGGGGGGGCACAGATACGCAGTATTTT.

The V gene is TRBV7-6, the J gene TRBJ2-3; D might be TRBD2 (6 bases). This CDR3 is built from 16 residues. Germline-derived CDR1 and CDR2 are SGHVS and FNYEAQ. The V end was cut by 0 bases, the J end by 4 bases, with 14 bases between. CDR3 region: CASSLAPGLMADTQYF. In DNA, the CDR3 is TGTGCCAGCAGCTTAGCCCCGGGACTGATGGCAGATACGCAGTATTTT.

The V and J genes are TRBV5-1 and TRBJ2-7, with TRBD2 identical over 12 bases. Germline V gene lookup returns CDR1 SGHRS and CDR2 YFSETQ. V lost 4 bases to trimming and J lost 2 bases; unmatched junction nucleotides: 13. The CDR3 totals 18 residues. The CDR3 spells CASSLWTSGTPLPYEQYF. The CDR3 DNA reads TGCGCCAGCAGCCTTTGGACTAGCGGGACCCCTTTACCCTACGAGCAGTACTTC. Full variable domain (remainder filled in from reference TRBV5-1 and TRBJ2-7): KAGVTQTPRYLIKTRGQQVTLSCSPISGHRSVSWYQQTPGQGLQFLFEYFSETQRNKGNFPGRFSGRQFSNSRSEMNVSTLELGDSALYLCASSLWTSGTPLPYEQYFGPGTRLTVT.

This chain joins TRBV5-1 and TRBJ2-3, with D perhaps TRBD2 (6 bases). The CDR3 is 12 residues long. Deletions cut 4 bases from V and 6 bases from J, with 9 bases between. CDR1 and CDR2 (germline): SGHRS, YFSETQ. CDR3 nucleotides: TGCGCCAGCAGCCGGGGGTTGGATACGCAGTATTTT. It codes for CASSRGLDTQYF.

The chain recombines TRBV4-1 with TRBJ1-6; 11 nucleotides line up with TRBD1. Germline V gene lookup returns CDR1 MGHRA and CDR2 YSYEKL. The length of the CDR3 is 18 residues. V gave up 4 bases and J gave up 6 bases; unmatched junction bases: 11. The CDR3 protein is CASSRPGQGALGNSPLHF. The CDR3 nucleotides are TGCGCCAGCAGCCGACCCGGACAGGGGGCGCTTGGTAATTCACCCCTCCACTTT.

This clone was seen repeatedly, ten times or more. The chain recombines TRBV5-4 with TRBJ1-2; tentatively, D is TRBD1 (5 bases). Germline lookup yields CDR1 SGHNT and CDR2 YYREEE (reference sequence). Trimming pared 0 bases from V and 8 bases from J, leaving 17 bases between. The CDR3 is made up of 15 amino acids. For the CDR3, the DNA is TGTGCCAGCAGCTTGGTAGGGGCCGAGATTGGGGGCTACACCTTC. This sequence encodes CASSLVGAEIGGYTF. The full variable domain, with the rest looked up from reference TRBV5-4 and TRBJ1-2, is ETGVTQSPTHLIKTRGQQVTLRCSSQSGHNTVSWYQQALGQGPQFIFQYYREEENGRGNFPPRFSGLQFPNYSSELNVNALELDDSALYLCASSLVGAEIGGYTFGSGTRLTVV.

V gene TRBV28 combines with J gene TRBJ1-1; 7 nucleotides match TRBD1. Germline-derived CDR1 and CDR2 are MDHEN and SYDVKM. V shed 4 bases and J 1 base; nucleotides not matched to a gene: 6. CDR3 length: 15 residues. CDR3 sequence (DNA): TGTGCCAGCAGTTCGACAGGGTTTTGGAACACTGAAGCTTTCTTT. This codes for CASSSTGFWNTEAFF.

V usage is TRBV2 and J usage is TRBJ1-2; 7 positions match TRBD1. CDR3 length equals 14 residues. V lost 6 bases to trimming and J lost 8 bases; unmatched junction nucleotides: 12. Germline-derived CDR1 and CDR2 are SNHLY and FYNNEI. The DNA of the CDR3 is TGTGCCAGCAGCGCAGGAACAGGGGTCGACGGCTACACCTTC. It codes for CASSAGTGVDGYTF.

This clone was detected only a few times. The chain has TRBV9 and TRBJ2-1; 12 bases are shared with TRBD2. There are 14 residues in the CDR3. Germline V gene sequence: CDR1 SGDLS, CDR2 YYNGEE. With V trimmed by 4 bases and J by 11 bases, 7 bases remained unmatched. The CDR3 region is CASSPGLAGYKQFF. The CDR3 bases are TGTGCCAGCAGCCCTGGACTAGCGGGGTATAAGCAGTTCTTC. The whole variable domain, remainder taken from reference TRBV9 and TRBJ2-1, is DSGVTQTPKHLITATGQRVTLRCSPRSGDLSVYWYQQSLDQGLQFLIQYYNGEERAKGNILERFSAQQFPDLHSELNLSSLELGDSALYFCASSPGLAGYKQFFGPGTRLTVL.

In this sample, this clone turned up a few times. The V call is TRBV2, the J call TRBJ2-1; 7 bases line up with TRBD2. The CDR3 has 12 residues. With V trimmed by 11 bases and J by 11 bases, 12 bases remained unmatched. Germline CDR1 and CDR2: SNHLY and FYNNEI. The CDR3 here is CASRGSSSQQFF. DNA for the CDR3: TGTGCCTCGCGGGGGTCGAGTTCACAGCAGTTCTTC.